These 25 T cell receptor beta chains originate from one sample sequenced in a study of vaccination effects on CD4 cells after COVID-19. Assay: immunoSEQ multiplex PCR; the TCRdb copy retains only in-frame clones and omits some. The table lists approximately 65,000 clones, about 74% of them singletons. Their cognate antigens are unknown. Pools of viral peptides were used by the ViraFEST assay to expand antigen-specific CD4+ T cells ahead of sequencing. After around ten days in culture, the CD4+ T cells were isolated. Participants received two doses of either the BNT162b2 or mRNA-1273 vaccine. This specimen consisted of CD4+ T cells from PBMCs cultured with HCoV-229E spike peptides, obtained after COVID-19 vaccination. The receptors were gathered from a human donor who received a COVID-19 vaccine.

V is TRBV5-1 and J is TRBJ2-1; D assignment may be TRBD1 or TRBD2 (5 bases each). Germline loops: CDR1 SGHRS, CDR2 YFSETQ. Trimming cost V 2 bases and J 5 bases, with 8 bases left between them. There are 13 residues in the CDR3. The CDR3 nucleotides read TGCGCCAGCAGCTTCCAGGGACACAATGAGCAGTTCTTC. Translating it yields CASSFQGHNEQFF.

This clone appeared a single time. This sequence joins TRBV5-1 and TRBJ1-1, with D tentatively TRBD1 (5 bases). Germline CDR1 is SGHRS and CDR2 is YFSETQ. This CDR3 contains 17 residues. V lost 1 base, J lost 1 base, and 17 bases lay in between. Here the CDR3 reads CASSLPSMAGRNTEAFF. CDR3 bases: TGCGCCAGCAGCTTGCCCAGTATGGCAGGGAGGAACACTGAAGCTTTCTTT. Drawing the rest from reference TRBV5-1 and TRBJ1-1, the complete variable domain is KAGVTQTPRYLIKTRGQQVTLSCSPISGHRSVSWYQQTPGQGLQFLFEYFSETQRNKGNFPGRFSGRQFSNSRSEMNVSTLELGDSALYLCASSLPSMAGRNTEAFFGQGTRLTVV.

The gene calls are TRBV11-2 and TRBJ1-2; D call uncertain. The V end was cut by 5 bases, the J end by 4 bases, with 11 bases between. CDR3 length equals 13 residues. Germline values: CDR1 SGHAT, CDR2 FQNNGV. CDR3 region: CASSPVSTYGYTF. Here the CDR3 DNA reads TGTGCCAGCAGCCCCGTATCTACCTATGGCTACACCTTC. The full variable domain, completed using reference TRBV11-2 and TRBJ1-2, is EAGVAQSPRYKIIEKRQSVAFWCNPISGHATLYWYQQILGQGPKLLIQFQNNGVVDDSQLPKDRFSAERLKGVDSTLKIQPAKLEDSAVYLCASSPVSTYGYTFGSGTRLTVV.

The rearrangement joins TRBV2 to TRBJ2-5, with a possible D match to TRBD1 (5 bases). The CDR3 has 15 residues. Trimming left V 4 bases short and J 4 bases short, with 16 bases between. The germline gives CDR1 SNHLY, CDR2 FYNNEI. The CDR3: CASSGLQGVRETQYF. The CDR3 DNA reads TGTGCCAGCAGTGGGTTACAAGGGGTGCGAGAGACCCAGTACTTC.

V is TRBV21-1 and J is TRBJ2-7; the D call TRBD2 from the table was never checked on the DNA. TRBV21-1 is termed a pseudogene. The CDR3 has 21 residues. Here the CDR3 DNA reads TGTGCCAGCAGCAATGGCCCCGACGGGAGGGGGTTTAATGAAGGTCCCCACGAGCAGTACGTC. It translates to CASSNGPDGRGFNEGPHEQYV.

The chain's CDR3 is CATSGPGSREAFF. The CDR3 DNA follows: TGTGCCACCAGTGGGCCAGGAAGCAGGGAAGCTTTCTTT. The V call is TRBV24-1, the J call TRBJ1-1; D unresolved. Germline CDR1 reads KGHDR; CDR2 reads SFDVKD. CDR3 size: 13 residues. V lost 5 bases, J lost 8 bases, and 14 bases lay in between.

V usage is TRBV18 and J usage is TRBJ2-1; TRBD1 is a possible D gene (5 bases). The germline CDR1 and CDR2 sequences are KGHSH and LQKENI. V lost 1 base, J lost 8 bases, and 18 bases lay in between. This CDR3 contains 16 residues. CDR3: CASSPRRAGSRDEQFF. CDR3 DNA sequence: TGTGCCAGCTCACCACGAAGGGCAGGGTCTAGGGATGAGCAGTTCTTC.

The chain combines TRBV12-5 with TRBJ2-6; D unresolved. CDR1 LGHNT and CDR2 FRNRAP come from the germline V gene. The germline V and J ends were trimmed by 0 bases and 4 bases, with 19 bases remaining between them. The length of the CDR3 is 19 residues. The CDR3 here is CASGLVMWAFTTGANVLTF. For the CDR3, the DNA is TGTGCTAGTGGTTTGGTGATGTGGGCCTTCACAACGGGGGCCAACGTCCTGACTTTC. The entire variable domain, with the rest obtained from reference TRBV12-5 and TRBJ2-6, is as follows: DARVTQTPRHKVTEMGQEVTMRCQPILGHNTVFWYRQTMMQGLELLAYFRNRAPLDDSGMPKDRFSAEMPDATLATLKIQPSEPRDSAVYFCASGLVMWAFTTGANVLTFGAGSRLTVL.

The gene calls are TRBV5-1 and TRBJ1-2; 9 bases match TRBD1. J lost 8 bases, V lost 2 bases, and 4 bases had no gene match. The germline CDR1 and CDR2 sequences are SGHRS and YFSETQ. This CDR3 is built from 13 residues. For the CDR3, the DNA is TGCGCCAGCAGCTTAGGGACAGGGTCCGGCTACACCTTC. As protein: CASSLGTGSGYTF.

The V call is TRBV7-3, the J call TRBJ2-5, with a tentative D call TRBD2 (6 bases). The V end lost 1 base, the J end lost 5 bases, and 11 bases lay between the germline ends. This CDR3 region has 14 residues. Germline-derived CDR1 and CDR2 are SGHTA and FQGTGA. CDR3 in DNA: TGTGCCAGCAGCTTAAACGCAGGGAGGGAGACCCAGTACTTC. As protein: CASSLNAGRETQYF.

The rearrangement joins TRBV3-1 (or the pseudogene TRBV3-2) to TRBJ2-5, with D hard to call. CDR3 length: 11 amino acids. Germline V gene lookup returns CDR1 LGHDT and CDR2 YNNKEL (reference sequence). Trimming took 3 bases from V and 7 from J, leaving 6 bases between them. The DNA of the CDR3 is TGTGCCAGCAGCCAGGCTAGGACCCAGTACTTC. It yields the protein CASSQARTQYF.

V and J are TRBV14 and TRBJ1-5; D perhaps matches TRBD1 (5 bases). The CDR3 contains 16 residues. CDR1 is SGHDN, CDR2 FVKESK, per germline. V was cut by 1 base and J by 4 bases, with 14 bases left in between. CDR3 nucleotides: TGTGCCAGCAGCCAAGGAAGGGAGGGGACGAATCAGCCCCAGCATTTT. Translation: CASSQGREGTNQPQHF. Full variable domain (missing parts from reference TRBV14 and TRBJ1-5): EAGVTQFPSHSVIEKGQTVTLRCDPISGHDNLYWYRRVMGKEIKFLLHFVKESKQDESGMPNNRFLAERTGGTYSTLKVQPAELEDSGVYFCASSQGREGTNQPQHFGDGTRLSIL.

This chain uses TRBV5-6 with TRBJ1-3; 7 nucleotides match TRBD1. The CDR3 runs to 16 residues. Germline V lookup: CDR1 SGHDT, CDR2 YYEEEE. After removal of 1 base from V and 0 bases from J, the junction contained 4 bases not matched to a gene. In DNA form, the CDR3 reads TGTGCCAGCAGCTTGCAGGGGGATTACTCTGGAAACACCATATATTTT. Translation: CASSLQGDYSGNTIYF.

The chain is built from TRBV7-3 and TRBJ1-6; 12 bases align to TRBD1. V shed 6 bases, J shed 5 bases, and the junction held 14 bases outside the gene matches. The CDR3 loop spans 19 amino acids. Per the germline V gene, CDR1 is SGHTA and CDR2 is FQGTGA. DNA for the CDR3: TGTGCCAGCAGATACATTTTGGGACAGGGGGCGAGGGATAATTCACCCCTCCACTTT. Translation gives CASRYILGQGARDNSPLHF.

The V and J genes are TRBV28 and TRBJ1-1; D is unresolved. V lost 10 bases to trimming and J lost 3 bases, with 9 bases between them. The CDR3 totals 11 residues. Germline V CDR1 and CDR2: MDHEN, SYDVKM. The CDR3 here is CATWLDTEAFF. The CDR3 DNA follows: TGTGCCACCTGGTTGGACACTGAAGCTTTCTTT.

V and J are TRBV9 and TRBJ1-1; D gene uncertain. CDR1 is SGDLS and CDR2 is YYNGEE in the germline V gene. The CDR3 loop spans 14 amino acids. Trimming shortened V by 3 bases and J by 7 bases, and 16 bases separated the two germline ends. The CDR3 loop reads CASSATGNTVEAFF. DNA for the CDR3: TGTGCCAGCAGCGCGACCGGGAACACAGTTGAAGCTTTCTTT. The variable domain in full, with the rest retrieved from reference TRBV9 and TRBJ1-1, is DSGVTQTPKHLITATGQRVTLRCSPRSGDLSVYWYQQSLDQGLQFLIQYYNGEERAKGNILERFSAQQFPDLHSELNLSSLELGDSALYFCASSATGNTVEAFFGQGTRLTVV.

CDR3 nucleotide sequence: TGTGCCAGCAGCTTAGTACGGACAGGGGTCAATGAGCAGTTCTTC. Protein product: CASSLVRTGVNEQFF. The chain links TRBV7-6 to TRBJ2-1, with 9 bases matching TRBD1. The CDR3 consists of 15 residues. The ends lost 1 base at V and 6 bases at J; junction bases unmatched: 4. In germline, CDR1 is SGHVS, CDR2 FNYEAQ.

V is TRBV19 and J is TRBJ2-3; D unclear. CDR3 size: 13 residues. V dropped 4 bases and J dropped 4 bases, with 9 bases sitting between them. Per germline, CDR1 LNHDA and CDR2 SQIVND (reference sequence). The CDR3 nucleotides are TGTGCCAGTAGTAGATACGGCGCAGATACGCAGTATTTT. Its protein is CASSRYGADTQYF. Together with reference TRBV19 and TRBJ2-3, the CDR3 gives the full variable domain: DGGITQSPKYLFRKEGQNVTLSCEQNLNHDAMYWYRQDPGQGLRLIYYSQIVNDFQKGDIAEGYSVSREKKESFPLTVTSAQKNPTAFYLCASSRYGADTQYFGPGTRLTVL.

In this sample, this clone turned up once. V gene TRBV7-2 combines with J gene TRBJ1-2; D is ambiguous. Germline lookup yields CDR1 SGHTA and CDR2 FQGNSA. The CDR3 sequence is 13 residues long. Trimming cost V 5 bases and J 9 bases, with 16 bases left between them. The CDR3 DNA is TGTGCCAGCAGCAACAGCCTTCTATTCCGCTACACCTTC. It is translated as CASSNSLLFRYTF.

The chain joins TRBV5-1 to TRBJ2-1; D may match TRBD1 or TRBD2 (5 bases each). Trimming removed 4 bases at V and 1 base at J, with 15 bases between. The germline gives CDR1 SGHRS, CDR2 YFSETQ. This CDR3 contains 16 residues. In nucleotides, the CDR3 is TGCGCCAGCAGCCGGAAGGGACGGACTTCCTACAATGAGCAGTTCTTC. Translating gives CASSRKGRTSYNEQFF.

As to this clone: Other DNA sequences within the sample encode an identical CDR3. The chain links TRBV19 to TRBJ1-5; D is possibly TRBD1 (5 bases). CDR3 size: 14 residues. V was pared by 3 bases and J by 6 bases, with 12 bases between. The germline V gene encodes CDR1 LNHDA and CDR2 SQIVND (reference sequence). The CDR3 loop is CASSIQGAGQPQHF. CDR3 nucleotides: TGTGCCAGTAGTATCCAAGGGGCTGGTCAGCCCCAGCATTTT.

By sample share, this clone is medium-sized. The chain couples TRBV5-5 to TRBJ1-6, with D unclear. The CDR3 has 14 residues. Trimming removed 4 bases from V and 7 bases from J, with 12 bases in between. From germline, CDR1 is SGHKS and CDR2 YYEKEE (reference sequence). The CDR3 coding sequence is TGTGCCAGCAGCGACGAACGGAACAATTCACCCCTCCACTTT. The encoded protein is CASSDERNNSPLHF. Complete variable domain (other parts from reference TRBV5-5 and TRBJ1-6): DAGVTQSPTHLIKTRGQQVTLRCSPISGHKSVSWYQQVLGQGPQFIFQYYEKEERGRGNFPDRFSARQFPNYSSELNVNALLLGDSALYLCASSDERNNSPLHFGNGTRLTVT.

The rearrangement joins TRBV24-1 to TRBJ2-3; 8 bases are a match to TRBD2. The ends lost 3 bases at V and 5 bases at J; junction bases unmatched: 6. Germline lookup yields CDR1 KGHDR and CDR2 SFDVKD. The CDR3 has 15 amino acids. For the CDR3, the DNA is TGTGCCACCAGTGATAGCGGGGGCCAGGGAGATACGCAGTATTTT. Translating gives CATSDSGGQGDTQYF.

This clone was seen only a few times. The genes are TRBV9 and TRBJ1-2; D gene uncertain. There are 14 residues in the CDR3. The germline V gene encodes CDR1 SGDLS and CDR2 YYNGEE. V was trimmed by 4 bases and J by 8 bases, leaving 18 bases between them. This chain's CDR3 is CASSSGPHARGYTF. CDR3 nucleotide sequence: TGTGCCAGCAGCTCAGGACCCCACGCTAGGGGCTACACCTTC.

The CDR3 DNA sequence: TGTGCCAGCAGCCAGATAGGGGTCGGCTACACCTTC. Translation gives CASSQIGVGYTF. The chain combines TRBV3-1 (or the pseudogene TRBV3-2) with TRBJ1-2, with D perhaps TRBD1 (5 bases). V was trimmed by 3 bases and J by 8 bases, leaving 10 bases between them. This CDR3 is 12 amino acids long. Germline V gene lookup returns CDR1 LGHDT and CDR2 YNNKEL (reference sequence).